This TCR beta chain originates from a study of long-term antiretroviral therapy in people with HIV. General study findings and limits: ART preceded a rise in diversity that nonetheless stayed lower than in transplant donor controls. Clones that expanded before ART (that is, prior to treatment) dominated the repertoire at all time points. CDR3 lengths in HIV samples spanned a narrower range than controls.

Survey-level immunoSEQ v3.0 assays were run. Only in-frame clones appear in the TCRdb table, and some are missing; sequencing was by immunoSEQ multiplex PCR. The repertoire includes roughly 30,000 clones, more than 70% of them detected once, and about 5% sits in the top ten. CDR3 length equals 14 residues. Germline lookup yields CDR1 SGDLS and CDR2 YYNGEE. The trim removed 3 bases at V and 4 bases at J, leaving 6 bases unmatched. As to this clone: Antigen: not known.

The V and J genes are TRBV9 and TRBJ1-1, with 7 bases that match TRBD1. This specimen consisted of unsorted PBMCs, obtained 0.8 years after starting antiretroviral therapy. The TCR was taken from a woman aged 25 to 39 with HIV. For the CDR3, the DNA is TGTGCCAGCAGCGGACAGGGTAGGGGCACTGAAGCTTTCTTT. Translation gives CASSGQGRGTEAFF.